The source of this T cell receptor (beta chain) is a study of OX40 agonist ivuxolimab in advanced cancers. General observations from the study: Some patients who did not respond also had low normalized T-cell clonal expansion. Blood T cells, both CD4+ and CD8+, expanded clonally by week 6 at 0.1 to 3.0 mg/kg.

The CDR3 runs 13 residues. Losses at the gene ends were 3 bases for V and 10 bases for J; bases not matched to a gene: 4. The germline gives CDR1 SGHNT, CDR2 YYREEE (reference sequence). Of note for this clone: Antigen: not known.

Profiled with immunoSEQ multiplex PCR; TCRdb holds only in-frame clones, not every one. The sample gives tens of thousands of clones, less than 85% of which show up once; 7.3% is in the top ten. This chain connects TRBV5-4 to TRBJ2-1, with TRBD1 identical over 10 bases. This sequence was found in an adult with an advanced solid tumor such as melanoma, head and neck, liver or kidney cancer. The sequencing here drew on CD4+ or CD8+ T cells sorted from blood, taken in a trial of the OX40 agonist ivuxolimab. The CDR3, as DNA: TGTGCCAGCAGCTCCCGACAGGGGGCGGAGCAGTTCTTC. This gives the protein CASSSRQGAEQFF.